The present T cell receptor (beta chain) was sequenced within a study of blood T cell repertoires in COVID-19. The germline V gene has CDR1 LNHDA and CDR2 SQIVND (reference sequence). V lost 4 bases and J lost 3; bases outside the gene matches: 1. The length of the CDR3 is 13 residues. Some clones are missing from TCRdb's copy, which holds only in-frame ones; the method was immunoSEQ multiplex PCR. Found here are 250,000 or so clones, about nine tenths of them singletons; the top ten hold around 2.9%. Sequencing was performed on peripheral blood. The chain links TRBV19 to TRBJ2-3; 7 nucleotides agree with TRBD1. The origin of this receptor is a woman in her sixties or seventies with acute or convalescent COVID-19. The CDR3 DNA is TGTGCCAGTAGTACGACAGGGACAGATACGCAGTATTTT. Its translation is CASSTTGTDTQYF. The full variable domain, in which reference TRBV19 and TRBJ2-3 provide the parts outside the CDR3, is DGGITQSPKYLFRKEGQNVTLSCEQNLNHDAMYWYRQDPGQGLRLIYYSQIVNDFQKGDIAEGYSVSREKKESFPLTVTSAQKNPTAFYLCASSTTGTDTQYFGPGTRLTVL.